Below, 17 T cell receptor beta chains from the same sample are listed, as sequenced in a study of beta chain features in type 1 diabetes. The authors reverse transcribed all of the isolated RNA, so sequencing captured expressed TCRB transcripts. Assay: immunoSEQ multiplex PCR; the TCRdb copy retains only in-frame clones and omits some. The profile shows hundreds of thousands of clones, less than 10% of them singletons. The sequenced sample consisted of central memory CD4+ T cells from blood. These receptors were taken from a woman aged 18-29 years in good health.

Only a few counts were recorded for this clone. The J gene is TRBJ1-4, the V gene TRBV5-1; perhaps TRBD1 as D (6 bases). This CDR3 has 14 residues. Germline lookup yields CDR1 SGHRS and CDR2 YFSETQ. V was shortened by 4 bases and J by 5 bases, with 12 bases between the two germline ends. CDR3 loop: CASSTDSVNEKLFF. In nucleotides, the CDR3 is TGCGCCAGCAGCACGGACAGTGTGAATGAAAAACTGTTTTTT.

The chain joins TRBV4-1 to TRBJ1-5; D unclear. This CDR3 has 14 residues. The germline gives CDR1 MGHRA, CDR2 YSYEKL. V lost 6 bases to trimming and J lost 3 bases, with 12 bases between them. The CDR3 region is CASRGMGPNQPQHF. In DNA, the CDR3 is TGCGCCAGCAGGGGCATGGGCCCCAATCAGCCCCAGCATTTT.

The J gene is TRBJ1-2, the V gene TRBV7-9; 10 nucleotides match TRBD1. There are 14 residues in the CDR3. Germline V CDR1 and CDR2: SEHNR, FQNEAQ (reference sequence). Trimming at V came to 5 bases and at J to 3 bases, leaving 3 bases not matched to a gene. CDR3 in DNA: TGTGCCAGCAGCCCAGGGACAGGGGACTATGGCTACACCTTC. Amino acids: CASSPGTGDYGYTF.

This clone was counted between two and nine times. The rearrangement uses TRBV7-2 and TRBJ2-3; possibly TRBD1 for D (5 bases). V lost 6 bases and J lost 1, with 11 bases in between. CDR3 length: 14 residues. Per the germline V gene, CDR1 is SGHTA and CDR2 is FQGNSA. DNA for the CDR3: TGTGCCAGCAGTTGGACACACCGCACAGATACGCAGTATTTT. It encodes CASSWTHRTDTQYF.

The chain employs TRBV5-6 and TRBJ2-7; D gene unclear. Germline V gives CDR1 SGHDT, CDR2 YYEEEE. The CDR3 runs to 12 residues. The ends were cut back, 4 bases at V and 6 bases at J, with 11 bases in the middle. The CDR3 sequence is CASSPLRGEQYF. Here the CDR3 DNA reads TGTGCCAGCAGCCCTCTGCGCGGCGAGCAGTACTTC.

The sample holds many counts of this clone. The sample contains more than one DNA sequence encoding this CDR3. In nucleotides, the CDR3 is TGTGCCAGCTCACCAACTAGCGGGAGTAATGAGCAGTTCTTC. Translating gives CASSPTSGSNEQFF. V is TRBV18 and J is TRBJ2-1; 11 bases are a match to TRBD2. V lost 2 bases to trimming and J lost 7 bases; unmatched junction nucleotides: 1. Germline CDR1 reads KGHSH; CDR2 reads LQKENI. The CDR3 runs 14 residues.

The chain combines TRBV6-1 with TRBJ2-3; D may be TRBD2 (6 bases). The CDR3 is 16 amino acids. V lost 1 base, J lost 3 bases, and 14 bases lay in between. Germline V lookup: CDR1 MNHNS, CDR2 SASEGT. The CDR3 coding sequence is TGTGCCAGCAGTGAAGGGGCGGGATCGGGGACAGATACGCAGTATTTT. Protein product: CASSEGAGSGTDTQYF.

This clone was counted only a few times. V gene TRBV6-5 combines with J gene TRBJ1-1; 9 bases line up with TRBD1. The CDR3 length is 13 residues. Germline CDR1 is MNHEY and CDR2 is SVGAGI. The V gene end was trimmed by 2 bases and the J gene end by 7 bases; junction bases not matched to a gene: 2. In DNA, the CDR3 is TGTGCCAGCAGTTACCGGACAGGGGTTGAAGCTTTCTTT. Translating gives CASSYRTGVEAFF.

This chain connects TRBV9 to TRBJ2-2; no clear D gene. CDR1 and CDR2 (germline): SGDLS, YYNGEE. The CDR3 is made up of 17 amino acids. The ends were cut back, 4 bases at V and 4 bases at J, with 20 bases in the middle. This CDR3 reads CASSPQPIFEVTGELFF. The CDR3 DNA sequence: TGTGCCAGCAGCCCCCAGCCCATATTCGAGGTCACCGGGGAGCTGTTTTTT. Full variable domain (remainder filled in from reference TRBV9 and TRBJ2-2): DSGVTQTPKHLITATGQRVTLRCSPRSGDLSVYWYQQSLDQGLQFLIQYYNGEERAKGNILERFSAQQFPDLHSELNLSSLELGDSALYFCASSPQPIFEVTGELFFGEGSRLTVL.

In this sample, this clone turned up a few times. The rearrangement joins TRBV9 to TRBJ1-2; possibly TRBD1 for D (5 bases). Trimming took off 0 bases at V and 2 bases at J, with 8 bases between the two ends. Germline V gene data show CDR1 as SGDLS and CDR2 as YYNGEE. The CDR3 sequence is 14 residues long. The CDR3 spells CASSVEPGNYGYTF. CDR3 DNA: TGTGCCAGCAGCGTAGAGCCAGGGAACTATGGCTACACCTTC.

This clone was counted a few times. The chain links TRBV7-8 to TRBJ1-4; D gene ambiguous. The CDR3 is made up of 14 amino acids. CDR1 SGHVS and CDR2 FQNEAQ come from the germline V gene. Trimming cost V 1 base and J 14 bases, with 17 bases left between them. For the CDR3, the DNA is TGTGCCAGCAGCTTAGGTCGCATCGGGAATTATCTGTTTTTT. Protein: CASSLGRIGNYLFF.

The chain carries TRBV11-3 and TRBJ2-1, with TRBD2 identical over 7 bases. CDR1 SGHNT and CDR2 YENEEA come from the germline V gene. The CDR3 contains 15 residues. J gave up 8 bases and V 1 base, and 8 bases lay outside the gene matches. CDR3: CASSLGGRSGDEQFF. CDR3 bases: TGTGCCAGCAGCTTAGGCGGGAGATCTGGCGATGAGCAGTTCTTC. Supplemented by reference TRBV11-3 and TRBJ2-1, the full variable domain reads EAGVVQSPRYKIIEKKQPVAFWCNPISGHNTLYWYLQNLGQGPELLIRYENEEAVDDSQLPKDRFSAERLKGVDSTLKIQPAELGDSAVYLCASSLGGRSGDEQFFGPGTRLTVL.

This clone was seen repeatedly, ten times or more. The chain recombines TRBV4-1 with TRBJ2-2; possibly TRBD1 or TRBD2 for D (6 bases each). Germline lookup yields CDR1 MGHRA and CDR2 YSYEKL. This CDR3 is 15 amino acids long. Between the trimmed V and J ends, which lost 1 base and 7 bases, there was a span of 13 bases. CDR3 coding DNA: TGCGCCAGCAGCCAAGGGCAGGGGAGGTACGGGGAGCTGTTTTTT. It specifies CASSQGQGRYGELFF.

This clone was seen more than once but under ten times. This chain joins TRBV2 and TRBJ2-3; D unclear. Germline V CDR1 and CDR2: SNHLY, FYNNEI. Trimming cost V 5 bases and J 6 bases, with 9 bases left between them. There are 12 residues in the CDR3. The CDR3 reads CASSRLGDTQYF. For the CDR3, the DNA is TGTGCCAGCAGTAGGCTGGGGGATACGCAGTATTTT. Full variable domain (outside the CDR3, taken from reference TRBV2 and TRBJ2-3): EPEVTQTPSHQVTQMGQEVILRCVPISNHLYFYWYRQILGQKVEFLVSFYNNEISEKSEIFDDQFSVERPDGSNFTLKIRSTKLEDSAMYFCASSRLGDTQYFGPGTRLTVL.

V gene TRBV2 combines with J gene TRBJ1-5; D unclear. This CDR3 comprises 15 residues. The V gene lost 4 bases and the J gene lost 1 base, with 11 bases spanning the gap. The V gene's germline CDR1 is SNHLY and CDR2 FYNNEI. In DNA form, the CDR3 reads TGTGCCAGCAGTGGTAAGGGTGGGAGCAATCAGCCCCAGCATTTT. Translating gives CASSGKGGSNQPQHF.

This clone has a handful of counts. The CDR3 loop reads CASSADLLSYEQYF. The CDR3 coding sequence is TGTGCCAGCAGCGCGGACCTCCTCTCCTACGAGCAGTACTTC. This rearrangement joins TRBV2 to TRBJ2-7; D ambiguous. The CDR3 has 14 amino acids. Per the germline V gene, CDR1 is SNHLY and CDR2 is FYNNEI. Trimming pared 6 bases from V and 0 bases from J, leaving 12 bases between.

This clone was observed a handful of times. The chain carries TRBV25-1 and TRBJ2-2, with 16 positions matching TRBD2. The CDR3 is made up of 17 amino acids. V lost 6 bases and J lost 4; bases outside the gene matches: 5. Germline V gene sequence: CDR1 MGHDK, CDR2 SYGVNS. The CDR3 bases are TGTGCCAGCAGGGGGACTAGCGGGAGGGCCACCACCGGGGAGCTGTTTTTT. This sequence encodes CASRGTSGRATTGELFF.